This is a list of T cell receptor beta chains from one sample in a study of control samples from healthy donors and cancer patients. Clones were read by immunoSEQ multiplex PCR, and TCRdb kept only the in-frame ones, dropping some. The table lists fewer than 9,500 clones, roughly 90% of them singletons. Material: PBMCs. The receptors derive from a man in his 60s with colorectal cancer. Both conserved end residues are part of each CDR3. The D gene is left open where the match is weak. Clone size is given for some rows only: seen once, a few or many times, or a class if the clone is expanded.

V gene: TRBV15; CDR3 length: 16; J gene: TRBJ2-3; D gene: TRBD1; clone size: .; CDR3 DNA: TGTGCCACCAGCAGGGATACAGGGACAGCCTGGGATACGCAGTATTTT; CDR3 protein: CATSRDTGTAWDTQYF
V gene: TRBV7-8; CDR3 length: 16; J gene: TRBJ2-7; D gene: TRBD2; clone size: .; CDR3 DNA: TGTGCCAGCAGCTTACGCCCTAGCGGGGGGGCGTACGAGCAGTACTTC; CDR3 protein: CASSLRPSGGAYEQYF
V gene: TRBV24-1; CDR3 length: 16; J gene: TRBJ2-5; D gene: TRBD1; clone size: .; CDR3 DNA: TGTGCCACCAGTGATGCTGCCTCAGGGGGACAAGAGACCCAGTACTTC; CDR3 protein: CATSDAASGGQETQYF
V gene: TRBV6-4; CDR3 length: 15; J gene: TRBJ1-6; D gene: .; clone size: .; CDR3 DNA: TGTGCCAGCAGCACGCAGGTGGGGGGAGGTTCACCCCTCCACTTT; CDR3 protein: CASSTQVGGGSPLHF
V gene: TRBV7-9; CDR3 length: 13; J gene: TRBJ2-5; D gene: TRBD1; clone size: .; CDR3 DNA: TGTGCCAGCAGCTGGGGGACAGGGGGTGCCCAGTACTTC; CDR3 protein: CASSWGTGGAQYF
V gene: TRBV28; CDR3 length: 13; J gene: TRBJ2-7; D gene: .; clone size: .; CDR3 DNA: TGTGCCAGCAGTTTACATGAAGTCTACGAGCAGTACTTC; CDR3 protein: CASSLHEVYEQYF
V gene: TRBV21-1; CDR3 length: 16; J gene: TRBJ2-5; D gene: .; clone size: .; CDR3 DNA: TGTGCCAGCATCCGGGGGATCGGGGGCCGGCGAGAGACCCAGTACTTC; CDR3 protein: CASIRGIGGRRETQYF
V gene: TRBV6-5; CDR3 length: 15; J gene: TRBJ1-6; D gene: .; clone size: .; CDR3 DNA: TGTGCCAGCGGCCCCCTCGACCCCAGGAATTCACCCCTCCACTTT; CDR3 protein: CASGPLDPRNSPLHF
V gene: TRBV7-8; CDR3 length: 15; J gene: TRBJ2-3; D gene: TRBD1; clone size: .; CDR3 DNA: TGTGCCAGCAGCTTTGGGACAGGGGAGGCAGATACGCAGTATTTT; CDR3 protein: CASSFGTGEADTQYF
V gene: TRBV19; CDR3 length: 13; J gene: TRBJ1-5; D gene: TRBD1; clone size: .; CDR3 DNA: TGTGCCAGTGCCAGGGGGGGGAATCAGCCCCAGCATTTT; CDR3 protein: CASARGGNQPQHF
V gene: TRBV19; CDR3 length: 14; J gene: TRBJ2-4; D gene: .; clone size: few; CDR3 DNA: TGTGCCAGTAGTACCGGGACAGCCAAAAACATTCAGTACTTC; CDR3 protein: CASSTGTAKNIQYF
V gene: TRBV7-9; CDR3 length: 13; J gene: TRBJ2-3; D gene: .; clone size: few; CDR3 DNA: TGTGCCAGCAGCTTACGCAGGGAGGATACGCAGTATTTT; CDR3 protein: CASSLRREDTQYF
V gene: TRBV19; CDR3 length: 13; J gene: TRBJ1-1; D gene: .; clone size: .; CDR3 DNA: TGTGCCAGTAGTCCGTGGAGGAACACTGAAGCTTTCTTT; CDR3 protein: CASSPWRNTEAFF
V gene: TRBV3-1/TRBV3-2; CDR3 length: 18; J gene: TRBJ2-1; D gene: .; clone size: .; CDR3 DNA: TGTGCCAGCAGCCACGTAACACAGGGTCCCGGCTCCTACAATGAGCAGTTCTTC; CDR3 protein: CASSHVTQGPGSYNEQFF
V gene: TRBV19; CDR3 length: 13; J gene: TRBJ1-6; D gene: TRBD1; clone size: .; CDR3 DNA: TGTGCCAGTACGGGACAGAGCTATTCACCCCTCCACTTT; CDR3 protein: CASTGQSYSPLHF
V gene: TRBV28; CDR3 length: 14; J gene: TRBJ2-7; D gene: .; clone size: once; CDR3 DNA: TGTGCCAGCACCCCTTCCCAGGGTAAATACGAGCAGTACTTC; CDR3 protein: CASTPSQGKYEQYF
V gene: TRBV11-1; CDR3 length: 15; J gene: TRBJ1-4; D gene: .; clone size: .; CDR3 DNA: TGTGCCAGCAGCTTCCGAAAAGCGAATAATGAAAAACTGTTTTTT; CDR3 protein: CASSFRKANNEKLFF
V gene: TRBV6-5; CDR3 length: 14; J gene: TRBJ1-1; D gene: .; clone size: .; CDR3 DNA: TGTGCCAGCAGCCTTATGGAACTTAGCACTGAAGCTTTCTTT; CDR3 protein: CASSLMELSTEAFF
V gene: TRBV7-9; CDR3 length: 16; J gene: TRBJ1-2; D gene: .; clone size: large; CDR3 DNA: TGTGCCAGCAGCTTAGCTGGGGGCCAGGGTTTGAAAGGCTACACCTTC; CDR3 protein: CASSLAGGQGLKGYTF
V gene: TRBV11-2; CDR3 length: 16; J gene: TRBJ1-3; D gene: TRBD1; clone size: .; CDR3 DNA: TGTGCCAGCAGCCATATAACAGGGGCATCTGGAAACACCATATATTTT; CDR3 protein: CASSHITGASGNTIYF
V gene: TRBV6-5; CDR3 length: 15; J gene: TRBJ2-2; D gene: .; clone size: .; CDR3 DNA: TGTGCCAGCAGTCTATTAGGAGCGGTCACCGGGGAGCTGTTTTTT; CDR3 protein: CASSLLGAVTGELFF
V gene: TRBV27; CDR3 length: 13; J gene: TRBJ1-5; D gene: .; clone size: .; CDR3 DNA: TGTGCCAGCACCGACTATAGCAATCAGCCCCAGCATTTT; CDR3 protein: CASTDYSNQPQHF
V gene: TRBV4-3; CDR3 length: 17; J gene: TRBJ2-1; D gene: TRBD2; clone size: .; CDR3 DNA: TGCGCCAGCAGCACCCGAGTAAAAGCGCTAGCGGGGGTTGAGCAGTTCTTC; CDR3 protein: CASSTRVKALAGVEQFF
V gene: TRBV4-2; CDR3 length: 13; J gene: TRBJ1-2; D gene: .; clone size: few; CDR3 DNA: TGTGCCAGCAGCCAAGAAGTGAACTATGGCTACACCTTC; CDR3 protein: CASSQEVNYGYTF
V gene: TRBV2; CDR3 length: 12; J gene: TRBJ2-7; D gene: .; clone size: .; CDR3 DNA: TGTGCCAGCAGTCTAAGCTCCTACGAGCAGTACTTC; CDR3 protein: CASSLSSYEQYF
V gene: TRBV13; CDR3 length: 16; J gene: TRBJ2-7; D gene: TRBD2; clone size: once; CDR3 DNA: TGTGCCAGCAGCTCCCAGACTAGCGGGGGGGCCGTCGAGCAGTACTTC; CDR3 protein: CASSSQTSGGAVEQYF
V gene: TRBV9; CDR3 length: 16; J gene: TRBJ2-3; D gene: TRBD2; clone size: .; CDR3 DNA: TGTGCCAGCAGCGTAGTGGTAGCGGGGGGGCGTGATACGCAGTATTTT; CDR3 protein: CASSVVVAGGRDTQYF
V gene: TRBV7-8; CDR3 length: 16; J gene: TRBJ1-6; D gene: TRBD1; clone size: .; CDR3 DNA: TGTGCCAGCAGCCCCACGGGACAGGGGGATAATTCACCCCTCCACTTT; CDR3 protein: CASSPTGQGDNSPLHF
V gene: TRBV9; CDR3 length: 15; J gene: TRBJ1-1; D gene: .; clone size: .; CDR3 DNA: TGTGCCAGCAGCGCCAGCGGGACCTTTGGCGCTGAAGCTTTCTTT; CDR3 protein: CASSASGTFGAEAFF
V gene: TRBV6-5; CDR3 length: 11; J gene: TRBJ2-5; D gene: .; clone size: .; CDR3 DNA: TGTGCCAGCAGTTATAAGGAGACCCAGTACTTC; CDR3 protein: CASSYKETQYF
V gene: TRBV6-5; CDR3 length: 15; J gene: TRBJ2-5; D gene: TRBD1; clone size: .; CDR3 DNA: TGTGCCAGCAGTCCCGGGACAGGGGTCGTGGAGACCCAGTACTTC; CDR3 protein: CASSPGTGVVETQYF
V gene: TRBV10-3; CDR3 length: 16; J gene: TRBJ2-5; D gene: TRBD2; clone size: .; CDR3 DNA: TGTGCCATCAGTGACCAGACTAGCGGGCAAGGGGAGACCCAGTACTTC; CDR3 protein: CAISDQTSGQGETQYF
V gene: TRBV5-5; CDR3 length: 13; J gene: TRBJ1-1; D gene: .; clone size: .; CDR3 DNA: TGTGCCAGCAGCGACCAGGTGAACACTGAAGCTTTCTTT; CDR3 protein: CASSDQVNTEAFF
V gene: TRBV7-2; CDR3 length: 15; J gene: TRBJ1-6; D gene: TRBD1; clone size: .; CDR3 DNA: TGTGCCAGCAGCTCGGCGGGACAGGCTAATTCACCCCTCCACTTT; CDR3 protein: CASSSAGQANSPLHF
V gene: TRBV3-1/TRBV3-2; CDR3 length: 16; J gene: TRBJ1-2; D gene: TRBD1; clone size: few; CDR3 DNA: TGTGCCAGCAGCCAAGATTTGAGGACAGGGGACTATGGCTACACCTTC; CDR3 protein: CASSQDLRTGDYGYTF